This T cell receptor beta chain comes out of a study of T cells in tuberculosis. Findings of the study overall: GMM-specific TCRs were nearer to active tuberculosis alpha repertoires, suggesting expansion.

Trimming cost V 5 bases and J 2 bases, with 15 bases left between them. This CDR3 is 16 amino acids long. Per germline, CDR1 LNHDA and CDR2 SQIVND (reference sequence). Points on this clone: Its antigen remains unidentified.

Produced via immunoSEQ multiplex PCR; TCRdb's table is partial and in-frame only. In the table there are more than 35,000 clones, 90% to 95% of which are singletons. Tuberculin skin test and IGRA determined adolescents' latent tuberculosis status at entry. The sequenced sample was PBMCs. The rearrangement uses TRBV19 and TRBJ2-2; tentatively, D is TRBD2 (5 bases). The TCR comes from a donor aged 10 to 29 with latent tuberculosis or without tuberculosis infection. Some clones in this sample may be carry-over from other donors' samples. The CDR3 region has the DNA TGTGCCAGTAGTGACGAGTACCTAGCAAACACCGGGGAGCTGTTTTTT. It encodes CASSDEYLANTGELFF.